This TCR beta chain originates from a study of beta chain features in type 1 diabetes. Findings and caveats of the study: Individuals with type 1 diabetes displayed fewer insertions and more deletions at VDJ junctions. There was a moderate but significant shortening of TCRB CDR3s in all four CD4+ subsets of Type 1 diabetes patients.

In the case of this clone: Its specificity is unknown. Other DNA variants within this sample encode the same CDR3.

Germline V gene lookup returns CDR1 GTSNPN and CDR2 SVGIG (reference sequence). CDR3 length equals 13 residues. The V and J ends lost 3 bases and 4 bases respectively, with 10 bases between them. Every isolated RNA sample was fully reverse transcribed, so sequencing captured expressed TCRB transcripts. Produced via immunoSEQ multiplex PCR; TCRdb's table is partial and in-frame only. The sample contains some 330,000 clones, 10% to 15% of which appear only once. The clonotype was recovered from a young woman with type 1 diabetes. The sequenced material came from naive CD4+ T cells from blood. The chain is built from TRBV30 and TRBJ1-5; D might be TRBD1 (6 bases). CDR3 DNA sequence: TGTGCCTGGAGCGGAACAGGGAATCAGCCCCAGCATTTT. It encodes CAWSGTGNQPQHF.